This T cell receptor beta chain was captured by sequencing in a study of beta chain features in type 1 diabetes. This clone came up once. Its antigen is unidentified. Findings and caveats of the study: The study found moderately but significantly shorter TCRB CDR3s in all four CD4+ subsets of Type 1 diabetes patients.

This CDR3 has 15 amino acids. Trimming at V came to 1 base and at J to 4 bases, leaving 7 bases not matched to a gene. Germline loops: CDR1 SEHNR, CDR2 FQNEAQ (reference sequence). The authors reverse transcribed all of the isolated RNA, so sequencing captured expressed TCRB transcripts. Method: immunoSEQ multiplex PCR; TCRdb's copy keeps in-frame clones and lacks some. Of almost 350,000 clones in the sample, about 20% were seen once. Sequenced input: naive CD4+ T cells from blood. This TCR was recovered from a woman younger than 35 in good health. This chain joins TRBV7-9 and TRBJ2-7, with 7 bases aligning to TRBD1. CDR3 region: CASSLEAGGSYEQYF. The DNA for the CDR3 is TGTGCCAGCAGCTTAGAGGCAGGGGGAAGTTACGAGCAGTACTTC.